These 26 T cell receptor beta chains came from one sample sequenced in a study of type 1 and type 2 diabetes patients. Genomic DNA was the PCR template. The TCR beta CDR3 region was amplified using 30 forward and 13 reverse primers. MiXCR, applied by TCRdb to the multiplex PCR reads, yields one record per CDR3 protein. The sample lists fewer than 300,000 distinct CDR3 sequences, roughly 50% occurring once. Material: peripheral blood mononuclear cells (PBMCs). Receptor source: a man younger than 30 with type 2 diabetes.

V gene TRBV3-1 combines with J gene TRBJ2-3; 10 nucleotides agree with TRBD1. The junction had 4 bases not matched to a gene; V was cut back by 2 bases and J by 2 bases. Germline values: CDR1 LGHDT, CDR2 YNNKEL (reference sequence). CDR3 length: 16 amino acids. The CDR3 DNA reads TGTGCCAGCAGCCAAAGGGGACAGGGGCTCACAGATACGCAGTATTTT. Translated, it gives CASSQRGQGLTDTQYF.

This clonotype was counted a few times. The rearrangement links TRBV30 to TRBJ2-1; 7 positions match TRBD2. V shed 0 bases and J 8 bases; nucleotides not matched to a gene: 4. Germline values: CDR1 GTSNPN, CDR2 SVGIG (reference sequence). The CDR3 covers 13 residues. The CDR3 DNA reads as TGTGCCTGGAGTGTCGGCGGGAGTCATGAGCAGTTCTTC. It specifies CAWSVGGSHEQFF.

This clonotype has just a few counts. J is TRBJ1-2 and V is TRBV19, with D unclear. The CDR3 is 13 residues long. Germline-derived CDR1 and CDR2 are LNHDA and SQIVND (reference sequence). V lost 3 bases and J lost 6, with 11 bases in between. The CDR3 bases are TGTGCCAGTAGTATTATGGCTGAAAATGGCTACACCTTC. This gives the protein CASSIMAENGYTF.

V gene TRBV4-1 combines with J gene TRBJ2-3, with a tentative D call TRBD2 (6 bases). Germline V lookup: CDR1 MGHRA, CDR2 YSYEKL. Trimming cost V 5 bases and J 5 bases, with 20 bases left between them. The CDR3 is 16 amino acids. CDR3 sequence reads: CASSSGMFGREDTQYF. CDR3 in DNA: TGCGCCAGCAGCTCAGGGATGTTCGGGAGAGAAGATACGCAGTATTTT.

The CDR3 DNA reads TGTGCCAGCAGCTTAATCCTGGGGAAAAACACTGAAGCTTTCTTT. Its protein product is CASSLILGKNTEAFF. The gene calls are TRBV7-2 and TRBJ1-1; no clear D. The germline V and J ends were trimmed by 2 bases and 2 bases, with 12 bases remaining between them. Germline CDR1 and CDR2: SGHTA and FQGNSA. The CDR3 extends over 15 amino acids.

The CDR3 protein is CASSPEGNTIYF. The CDR3 region has the DNA TGTGCCAGTAGCCCCGAAGGAAACACCATATATTTT. The chain links TRBV19 to TRBJ1-3; no reliable D call. Looked up from germline, CDR1 is LNHDA and CDR2 is SQIVND (reference sequence). V was trimmed by 6 bases and J by 4 bases, leaving 7 bases between them. The CDR3 extends over 12 amino acids.

The chain has TRBV28 and TRBJ2-7; 10 nucleotides match TRBD1. This CDR3 has 15 amino acids. V lost 6 bases and J lost 2; bases outside the gene matches: 7. Germline CDR1 and CDR2: MDHEN and SYDVKM. In nucleotides, the CDR3 is TGTGCCAGCAGGGGCGCCGGGACAGGGGCCTACGAGCAGTACTTC. Translation: CASRGAGTGAYEQYF.

V and J are TRBV20-1 and TRBJ1-2, with D maybe TRBD1 (6 bases). CDR1 is DFQATT and CDR2 is SNEGSKA in the germline V gene (reference sequence). This CDR3 is 15 amino acids long. Trimming shortened V by 6 bases and J by 1 base, and 18 bases separated the two germline ends. CDR3 residues: CSAWDTNPGNYGYTF. The DNA of the CDR3 is TGCAGTGCGTGGGACACCAACCCTGGTAACTATGGCTACACCTTC.

V and J are TRBV7-3 and TRBJ1-1; D uncertain. The length of the CDR3 is 14 residues. Germline V gives CDR1 SGHTA, CDR2 FQGTGA. Trimming removed 5 bases from V and 4 bases from J, with 14 bases in between. The CDR3, as DNA: TGTGCCAGCAGCCCCAATGGAGGGATCACTGAAGCTTTCTTT. Translating it yields CASSPNGGITEAFF.

The genes are TRBV10-3 and TRBJ1-1, with no clear D. The CDR3 spans 15 residues. Germline-derived CDR1 and CDR2 are ENHRY and SYGVKD. V dropped 0 bases and J dropped 1 base, with 9 bases sitting between them. DNA for the CDR3: TGTGCCATCAGTGAGTCAGGGTATGCGAACACTGAAGCTTTCTTT. Protein: CAISESGYANTEAFF.

V usage is TRBV12-3 or TRBV12-4 and J usage is TRBJ2-7; possible D gene TRBD2, 6 bases. The germline V and J ends were trimmed by 8 bases and 2 bases, with 19 bases remaining between them. This CDR3 spans 15 amino acids. The chain's CDR3 is CASGVFPRGAYEQYF. DNA for the CDR3: TGTGCCAGCGGCGTTTTCCCCCGCGGGGCCTACGAGCAGTACTTC.

The J gene is TRBJ1-4, the V gene TRBV19, with 8 positions matching TRBD1. The CDR3 consists of 16 residues. The germline V gene encodes CDR1 LNHDA and CDR2 SQIVND (reference sequence). The V and J ends lost 7 bases and 7 bases, in that order; junction bases with no gene match: 14. CDR3 DNA: TGTGCCAGTACCCCCGGGGACAGGAAGGGAATTGAAAAACTGTTTTTT. Encoded protein: CASTPGDRKGIEKLFF.

J is TRBJ2-7 and V is TRBV19; TRBD1 is a possible D gene (6 bases). Germline values: CDR1 LNHDA, CDR2 SQIVND (reference sequence). The CDR3 is 14 residues long. The V and J ends lost 5 bases and 2 bases respectively, with 13 bases between them. The CDR3 spells CASSAGTQTYEQYF. CDR3 in DNA: TGTGCCAGTAGTGCCGGGACACAAACCTACGAGCAGTACTTC.

The chain recombines TRBV27 with TRBJ2-7; 8 bases map to TRBD2. Germline-derived CDR1 and CDR2 are MNHEY and SMNVEV (reference sequence). The CDR3 has 14 residues. With V trimmed by 2 bases and J by 4 bases, 4 bases remained unmatched. The CDR3 DNA follows: TGTGCCAGCAGTTTACGTCTAGCGGGTTACGAGCAGTACTTC. Translated: CASSLRLAGYEQYF.

This clonotype has only a few counts. V usage is TRBV7-3 and J usage is TRBJ2-3; 8 nucleotides match TRBD2. Germline lookup yields CDR1 SGHTA and CDR2 FQGTGA. V dropped 5 bases and J dropped 2; count of bases not matched to a gene: 6. The CDR3 sequence is 15 residues long. CDR3 loop: CASSRREGVTDTQYF. As DNA, the CDR3 is TGTGCCAGCAGCCGCCGGGAGGGGGTCACAGATACGCAGTATTTT.

This clonotype has only a few counts. This sequence joins TRBV12-3 or TRBV12-4 and TRBJ1-4; no definite D call. The CDR3 spans 13 residues. The ends were cut back, 5 bases at V and 5 bases at J, with 9 bases in the middle. The CDR3 DNA follows: TGTGCCAGCAGTCCCCGGCTGAATGAAAAACTGTTTTTT. It yields the protein CASSPRLNEKLFF.

There are a few counts of this clonotype. The chain carries TRBV7-2 and TRBJ2-4, with D tentatively TRBD1 (6 bases). Trimming took off 5 bases at V and 0 bases at J, with 17 bases between the two ends. Germline values: CDR1 SGHTA, CDR2 FQGNSA. The CDR3 runs 17 residues. CDR3 nucleotides: TGTGCCAGCAGCCTAAGGACAGACAATTTAGCCAAAAACATTCAGTACTTC. Protein product: CASSLRTDNLAKNIQYF.

This clonotype was counted between two and nine times. The chain has TRBV19 and TRBJ2-7, with 7 bases lining up with TRBD1. The germline V gene encodes CDR1 LNHDA and CDR2 SQIVND (reference sequence). The CDR3 covers 14 residues. V was pared by 6 bases and J by 0 bases, with 5 bases of the junction left unmatched. The CDR3 DNA reads TGTGCCAGTAGCACACAGGGGCTCTCCTACGAGCAGTACTTC. Translating it yields CASSTQGLSYEQYF.

V and J are TRBV2 and TRBJ2-7; TRBD2 agrees at 8 bases. Per germline, CDR1 SNHLY and CDR2 FYNNEI. The trim removed 5 bases at V and 3 bases at J, leaving 6 bases unmatched. CDR3 size: 14 residues. CDR3 coding DNA: TGTGCCAGCAGTATACTAGCGGACGACTACGAGCAGTACTTC. Its translation: CASSILADDYEQYF.

This clonotype was observed a few times. The chain links TRBV30 to TRBJ2-7; the match to TRBD1 covers 9 bases. The germline CDR1 and CDR2 sequences are GTSNPN and SVGIG (reference sequence). The CDR3 consists of 14 residues. Trimming cost V 3 bases and J 5 bases; bases outside gene matches: 8. Written as DNA, the CDR3 is TGTGCCTGGAGCGCGGGACAGGGAAGGAACGAGCAGTACTTC. Its translation is CAWSAGQGRNEQYF.

V usage is TRBV15 and J usage is TRBJ1-4; D not resolved. The CDR3 runs to 15 residues. V dropped 0 bases and J dropped 1 base, with 6 bases sitting between them. CDR1 and CDR2 (germline): LNHNV, YYDKDF (reference sequence). The CDR3 DNA sequence: TGTGCCACCAGCAGAGAGCGAGTAACTAATGAAAAACTGTTTTTT. Translation gives CATSRERVTNEKLFF. Drawing the rest from reference TRBV15 and TRBJ1-4, the complete variable domain is DAMVIQNPRYQVTQFGKPVTLSCSQTLNHNVMYWYQQKSSQAPKLLFHYYDKDFNNEADTPDNFQSRRPNTSFCFLDIRSPGLGDTAMYLCATSRERVTNEKLFFGSGTQLSVL.

The V call is TRBV10-3, the J call TRBJ2-2; 8 bases align to TRBD2. The CDR3 sequence is 14 residues long. CDR1 and CDR2 (germline): ENHRY, SYGVKD. J lost 1 base, V lost 5 bases, and 0 bases had no gene match. CDR3 loop: CAISSGRNTGELFF. The DNA for the CDR3 is TGTGCCATCAGTAGCGGGAGGAACACCGGGGAGCTGTTTTTT.

A remark on this clonotype: Since a much larger clone is just one base distant, this may be a read error. J is TRBJ2-6 and V is TRBV25-1; 9 bases fit TRBD1. The V and J ends lost 1 base and 4 bases, in that order; junction bases with no gene match: 8. CDR1 and CDR2 from the germline V gene are MGHDK and SYGVNS. The CDR3 has 18 residues. This chain's CDR3 is CASSEFGTGLGGANVLTF. Written as DNA, the CDR3 is TGTGCCAGCAGTGAATTCGGGACAGGGCTAGGGGGGGCCAACGTCCTGACTTTC. The full variable domain, completed using reference TRBV25-1 and TRBJ2-6, is EADIYQTPRYLVIGTGKKITLECSQTMGHDKMYWYQQDPGMELHLIHYSYGVNSTEKGDLSSESTVSRIRTEHFPLTLESARPSHTSQYLCASSEFGTGLGGANVLTFGAGSRLTVL.

This chain links TRBV6-5 with TRBJ2-5; no clear D. Germline V lookup: CDR1 MNHEY, CDR2 SVGAGI. Trimming stripped 4 bases from V and 0 bases from J, with 12 bases between. This CDR3 is 15 amino acids long. CDR3 residues: CASSWTIGNQETQYF. The CDR3, as DNA: TGTGCCAGCAGTTGGACCATCGGAAACCAAGAGACCCAGTACTTC.

V and J are TRBV7-3 and TRBJ2-5; TRBD2 might be the D (6 bases). Trimming cost V 3 bases and J 2 bases, with 13 bases left between them. This CDR3 is built from 15 residues. From germline, CDR1 is SGHTA and CDR2 FQGTGA. This CDR3 reads CASSFKPGLQETQYF. The CDR3 DNA is TGTGCCAGCAGCTTCAAACCGGGACTGCAAGAGACCCAGTACTTC.

This clonotype was detected only once. V gene TRBV19 combines with J gene TRBJ2-3; D uncertain. CDR3 size: 13 residues. Germline-derived CDR1 and CDR2 are LNHDA and SQIVND (reference sequence). Trimming took 5 bases from V and 7 from J, leaving 13 bases between them. The CDR3 loop reads CASSFTETNTQYF. In nucleotides, the CDR3 is TGTGCCAGTAGTTTTACAGAAACAAATACGCAGTATTTT.